The source of this TCR beta chain is a study of cytomegalovirus exposure and HLA in healthy donors. Study-wide results and caveats: In the approximately 130 validation repertoires, a later analysis found that first-cohort TCR clusters tended to co-occur. Generally TCR sequences proved uncommon, though certain public TCRs appeared in numerous donors.

On this clone itself: Its antigen is as yet unknown.

This table comes from immunoSEQ multiplex PCR, and its TCRdb copy is limited to in-frame clones, with some not included. Of about 64,000 clones listed, over 85% are singletons. This TCR was recovered from a woman between 18 and 29 years old in good health and CMV-seropositive. Sample: PBMCs.

The CDR3 reads CASSSGQGYGGELFF. CDR3 bases: TGTGCCAGCAGCTCCGGACAGGGGTACGGCGGGGAGCTGTTTTTT. The V and J genes are TRBV5-4 and TRBJ2-2, with 9 nucleotides matching TRBD1. The CDR3 loop spans 15 amino acids. The ends lost 3 bases at V and 7 bases at J; junction bases unmatched: 7. Per germline, CDR1 SGHNT and CDR2 YYREEE (reference sequence). Variable domain in full (rest from reference TRBV5-4 and TRBJ2-2): ETGVTQSPTHLIKTRGQQVTLRCSSQSGHNTVSWYQQALGQGPQFIFQYYREEENGRGNFPPRFSGLQFPNYSSELNVNALELDDSALYLCASSSGQGYGGELFFGEGSRLTVL.